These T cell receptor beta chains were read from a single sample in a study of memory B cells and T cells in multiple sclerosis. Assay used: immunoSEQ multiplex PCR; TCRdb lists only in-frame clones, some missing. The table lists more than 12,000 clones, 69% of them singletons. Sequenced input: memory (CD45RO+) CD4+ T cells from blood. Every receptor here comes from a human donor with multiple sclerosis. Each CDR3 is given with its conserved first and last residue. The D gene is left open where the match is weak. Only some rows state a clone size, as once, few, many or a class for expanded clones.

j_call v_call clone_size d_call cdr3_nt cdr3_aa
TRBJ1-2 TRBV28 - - TGTGCCAGCAGTTTAGAGGCGGCAGAACTATATGGCTACACCTTC CASSLEAAELYGYTF
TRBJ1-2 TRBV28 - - TGTGCCAGCAGTTCGGCCCCAGGGATCTATGGCTACACCTTC CASSSAPGIYGYTF
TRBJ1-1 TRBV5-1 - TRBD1 TGCGCCAGCAGCGACCACCGGGACAGGGGGAAAGGCACTGAAGCTTTCTTT CASSDHRDRGKGTEAFF
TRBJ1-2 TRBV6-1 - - TGTGCCAGCAGACAGGGAGACTATGGCTACACCTTC CASRQGDYGYTF
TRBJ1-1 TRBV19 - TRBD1 TGTGCCAGTAGCCTGACAGGGCTAGGAGACACTGAAGCTTTCTTT CASSLTGLGDTEAFF
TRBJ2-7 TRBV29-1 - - TGCAGCGTTGCGGACACCTATTACGAGCAGTACTTC CSVADTYYEQYF
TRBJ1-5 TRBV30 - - TGTGCCTGGACCGGGGAGGGCAATCAGCCCCAGCATTTT CAWTGEGNQPQHF
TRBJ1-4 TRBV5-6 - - TGTGCCAGCAGCAATGCGGGACGGGGAGTTAATGAAAAACTGTTTTTT CASSNAGRGVNEKLFF
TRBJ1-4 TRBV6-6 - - TGTGCCAGCAGTTACTCGTGGGACGGGGGTAATGAAAAACTGTTTTTT CASSYSWDGGNEKLFF
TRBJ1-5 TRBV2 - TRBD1 TGTGCCAGCAGCGGACAGGAGTATCAGCCCCAGCATTTT CASSGQEYQPQHF
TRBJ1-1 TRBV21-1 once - TGTGCCAGCAAGGTTGGGGCGAATGGGAACACTGAAGCTTTCTTT CASKVGANGNTEAFF
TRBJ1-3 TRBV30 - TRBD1 TGTGCCTGCCACCGGGACAGGGCTGGAAACACCATATATTTT CACHRDRAGNTIYF
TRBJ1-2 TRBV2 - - TGTGCCTTCAACAGGGACGTCGTTTCTGGCTACACCTTC CAFNRDVVSGYTF
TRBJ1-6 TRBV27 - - TGTGCCAGCAGTTTAATTTTAGGGGTCAATTCACCCCTCCACTTT CASSLILGVNSPLHF
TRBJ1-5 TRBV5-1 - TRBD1 TGCGCCAGCAGACCCGACAGGGACAATCAGCCCCAGCATTTT CASRPDRDNQPQHF
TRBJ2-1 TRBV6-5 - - TGTGCCAGCAGTTACTCCGGCGGAAGCTCCTACAATGAGCAGTTCTTC CASSYSGGSSYNEQFF
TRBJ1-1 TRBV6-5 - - TGTGCCAGCTTATCCAGGGGCTCGCTCACCACAGCTTTCTTT CASLSRGSLTTAFF
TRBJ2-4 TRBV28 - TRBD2 TGTGCCAGCAGTTTCTCGGGACTAGCGGGGGCAAACATTCAGTACTTC CASSFSGLAGANIQYF
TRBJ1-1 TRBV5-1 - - TGCGCCAGCAGCTTGGGCGGACAATCTGAAGCTTTCTTT CASSLGGQSEAFF
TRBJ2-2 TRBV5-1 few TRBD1 TGCGCCAGCAGCTTGGCAGGGGGTAACACCGGGGAGCTGTTTTTT CASSLAGGNTGELFF
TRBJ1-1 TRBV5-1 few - TGCGCCAGCAGGGTCGTAGGGGGGAGGGACACTGAAGCTTTCTTT CASRVVGGRDTEAFF
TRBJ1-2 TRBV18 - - TGTGCCAGCTCACCGGACAGTTACTCCTATGGCTACACCTTC CASSPDSYSYGYTF
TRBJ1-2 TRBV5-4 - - TGTGCCAGCAGCTTGGCCGGAACGGGGGAGGGTCTCTATGGCTACACCTTC CASSLAGTGEGLYGYTF
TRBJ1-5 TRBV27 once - TGTGCCAGCAGTCCGCAAAGGGGTAGGCCGGGGGATCAGCCCCAGCATTTT CASSPQRGRPGDQPQHF
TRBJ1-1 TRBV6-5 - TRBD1 TGTGCCAGCAGTTACGGGACAGGGAACACTGAAGCTTTCTTT CASSYGTGNTEAFF
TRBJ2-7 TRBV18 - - TGTGCCAGCTCACCAGACATCTACGAGCAGTACTTC CASSPDIYEQYF
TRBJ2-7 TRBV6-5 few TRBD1 TGTGCCAGCAGTCCTCCCGGCAGGGGGTCGTACGAGCAGTACTTC CASSPPGRGSYEQYF
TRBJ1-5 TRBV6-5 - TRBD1 TGTGCCAGCAGTTACTCTGCGGCAGGGGGACAGCACCAGCATTTT CASSYSAAGGQHQHF